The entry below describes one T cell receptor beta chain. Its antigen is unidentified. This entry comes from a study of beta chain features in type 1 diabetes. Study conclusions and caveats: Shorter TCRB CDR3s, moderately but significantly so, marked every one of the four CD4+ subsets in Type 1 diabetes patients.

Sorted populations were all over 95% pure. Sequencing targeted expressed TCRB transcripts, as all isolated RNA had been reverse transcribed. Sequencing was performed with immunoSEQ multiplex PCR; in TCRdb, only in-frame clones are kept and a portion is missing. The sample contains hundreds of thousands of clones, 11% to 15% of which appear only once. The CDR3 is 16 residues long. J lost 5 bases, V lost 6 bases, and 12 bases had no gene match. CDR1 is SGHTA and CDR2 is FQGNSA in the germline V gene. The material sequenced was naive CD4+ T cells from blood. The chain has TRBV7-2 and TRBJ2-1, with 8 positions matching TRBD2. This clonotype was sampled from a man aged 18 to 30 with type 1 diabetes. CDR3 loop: CASRATSGLFNNEQFF. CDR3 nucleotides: TGTGCCAGCAGGGCCACTAGCGGCCTCTTCAACAATGAGCAGTTCTTC.